A single sample gave rise to the 10 T cell receptor beta chains below, sequenced in a study of T cell clonality in common variable immunodeficiency. Antigens of these TCRs are unknown. Whole-study findings and limits: In common variable immunodeficiency, TCR beta chains reportedly carried fewer deletions and N-nucleotide insertions.

TCRdb's table, derived via immunoSEQ multiplex PCR, lists solely in-frame clones and lacks some. The sample has around 21,000 clones, none seen only once. Input material: peripheral blood mononuclear cells. The receptors originated from a human donor with common variable immunodeficiency.

This clone was detected only a few times. The CDR3 is cut off 3 residues early in the read; its end comes from the germline J gene. The rearrangement links TRBV6-2 or TRBV6-3 to TRBJ2-7; 7 nucleotides align to TRBD2. Germline CDR1 and CDR2: MNHEY and SVGEGT. This CDR3 contains 16 residues. Trimming cost V 8 bases and J 3 bases; bases outside gene matches: 16. CDR3 in amino acids: CASLKGLAGGFYEQYF. CDR3 bases read: TGTGCCAGCCTAAAGGGGTTAGCGGGCGGTTTCTACGAG.

With regard to this clone: The missing CDR3 end, 3 residues past where the read stops, is filled in from the germline J gene. The V gene is TRBV20-1, the J gene TRBJ2-1, with 10 nucleotides matching TRBD2. CDR3 length equals 18 residues. Trimming at V came to 0 bases and at J to 0 bases, leaving 8 bases not matched to a gene. Looked up from germline, CDR1 is DFQATT and CDR2 is SNEGSKA (reference sequence). The CDR3 region is CSARDRSSGGTSYNEQFF. The DNA read from the CDR3 is TGCAGTGCTAGAGATCGTTCTAGCGGGGGTACCTCCTACAATGAG.

Remarks on this clone: The CDR3 is cut off 3 residues early in the read; its end comes from the germline J gene. V is TRBV6-9 and J is TRBJ2-1; TRBD2 aligns across 7 bases. The CDR3 consists of 16 residues. The V and J ends lost 2 bases and 1 base, in that order; junction bases with no gene match: 5. Germline V gene data show CDR1 as MNHGY and CDR2 as SVAAGI. Incomplete CDR3 DNA: TGTGCCAGCAGTTATCATAGGGGAGGGTCCTACAATGAG. It translates to CASSYHRGGSYNE. The CDR3 in its entirety is CASSYHRGGSYNEQFF.

This clone was observed a few times. The missing CDR3 end, 3 residues past where the read stops, is filled in from the germline J gene. This chain joins TRBV30 and TRBJ2-3; TRBD2 matches at 9 bases. CDR1 is GTSNPN and CDR2 is SVGIG in the germline V gene (reference sequence). Losses at the gene ends were 8 bases for V and 4 bases for J; bases not matched to a gene: 7. The CDR3 is 13 residues long. CDR3 amino acids: CAGVSGSPDTQYF. Incomplete CDR3 DNA: TGTGCCGGCGTTAGCGGGAGCCCAGATACG.

By share, this clone ranks as medium-sized (0.01 to 0.1%). Coverage ceases 3 residues before the CDR3 finishes, and the germline J gene fills in the end. J is TRBJ2-3 and V is TRBV2, with 8 positions matching TRBD2. CDR3 size: 16 residues. The trim removed 7 bases at V and 0 bases at J, leaving 9 bases unmatched. Germline assignment: CDR1 SNHLY and CDR2 FYNNEI. CDR3 residues: CASILSTSASTDTQYF. CDR3 bases read: TGTGCCAGCATTCTCTCGACTAGCGCCAGCACAGATACG.

A few counts support this clone. The read falls 3 residues short of the CDR3 end, and the missing part is taken from the germline J gene. The gene calls are TRBV7-2 and TRBJ1-1; weak D call: TRBD1 (6 bases). The CDR3 sequence is 13 residues long. Trimming took 6 bases from V and 1 from J, leaving 9 bases between them. Germline CDR1 SGHTA, CDR2 FQGNSA. The part of the CDR3 DNA that was read is TGTGCCAGCAGATTACAGGGGAACACTGAA. Amino acids: CASRLQGNTE. The full-length CDR3 reads as CASRLQGNTEAFF.

In regard to this clone: The read gets to within 3 residues of the CDR3 end, and the germline J gene fills in the rest. This chain joins TRBV18 and TRBJ1-2; weak D call: TRBD1 (6 bases). This CDR3 is built from 13 residues. Germline V gives CDR1 KGHSH, CDR2 LQKENI. The CDR3 sequence is CASSPNPGEGYTF. The sequenced part of the CDR3 DNA is TGTGCCAGCTCACCAAACCCAGGGGAGGGC.

This clone was picked up a small number of times. Read sequence stops 3 residues before the CDR3 end, and the germline J gene provides the missing end. V and J are TRBV19 and TRBJ2-7, with a weak D call TRBD2 (5 bases). The CDR3 sequence is 15 residues long. Germline V CDR1 and CDR2: LNHDA, SQIVND (reference sequence). The germline V and J ends were trimmed by 3 bases and 4 bases, with 16 bases remaining between them. CDR3 DNA, as far as it was read: TGTGCCAGTAGTATGGGCGGACTCGGCCGTTACGAG. This encodes CASSMGGLGRYE. The full CDR3 sequence reads CASSMGGLGRYEQYF.

This clone has at least ten counts. CDR3 DNA, as far as it was read: TGCAGCGTTAGTTGGACAGCGAACACCGGGGAG. Its protein is CSVSWTANTGE. Given in full, the CDR3 is CSVSWTANTGELFF. The gene calls are TRBV29-1 and TRBJ2-2; a possible D gene is TRBD1 (6 bases). The read halts 3 residues ahead of the CDR3 end, with the missing end drawn from the germline J gene. This CDR3 is built from 14 residues. V was cut by 5 bases and J by 0 bases, with 10 bases left in between. Per germline, CDR1 SQVTM and CDR2 ANQGSEA.

By frequency in the sample, this clone is medium-sized. With the read ending 3 residues before the CDR3 end, the germline J gene is used to fill in that end. The chain uses TRBV6-2 or TRBV6-3 and TRBJ2-2; TRBD1 matches 7 bases. CDR1 and CDR2 from the germline V gene are MNHEY and SVGEGT. Trimming took 8 bases from V and 0 from J; bases not matched to a gene: 6. The CDR3 spans 15 residues. The CDR3: CASWKGQTNTGELFF. CDR3 DNA, as far as it was read: TGTGCCAGCTGGAAGGGACAGACGAACACCGGGGAG.